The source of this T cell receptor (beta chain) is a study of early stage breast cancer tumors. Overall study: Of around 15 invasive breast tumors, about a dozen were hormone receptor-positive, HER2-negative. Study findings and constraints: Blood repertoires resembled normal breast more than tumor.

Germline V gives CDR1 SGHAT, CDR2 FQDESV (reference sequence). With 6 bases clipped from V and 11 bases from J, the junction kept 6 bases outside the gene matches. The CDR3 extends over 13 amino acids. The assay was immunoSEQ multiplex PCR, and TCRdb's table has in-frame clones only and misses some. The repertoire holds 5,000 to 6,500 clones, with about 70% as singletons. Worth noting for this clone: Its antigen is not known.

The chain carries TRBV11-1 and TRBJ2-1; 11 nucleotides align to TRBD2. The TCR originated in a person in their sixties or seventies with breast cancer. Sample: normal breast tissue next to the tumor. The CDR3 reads CASRNSGREKQFF. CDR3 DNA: TGTGCCAGCAGAAATAGCGGGAGGGAGAAGCAGTTCTTC.